One and the same sample provided the 6 T cell receptor beta chains below, sequenced in a study of blood T cell repertoires in COVID-19. Clones were read by immunoSEQ multiplex PCR, and TCRdb kept only the in-frame ones, dropping some. The sample has roughly 250,000 clones, about 81% seen once; the top ten hold roughly an eighth. Sequencing was done on a sample of peripheral blood. Receptors were obtained from a woman aged 55-70 years with active or convalescent COVID-19.

The rearrangement links TRBV7-9 to TRBJ1-2; D gene ambiguous. The CDR3 covers 12 residues. V was trimmed by 4 bases and J by 13 bases, leaving 16 bases between them. Per germline, CDR1 SEHNR and CDR2 FQNEAQ (reference sequence). The CDR3 sequence is CASSSPLGGATF. The CDR3 DNA sequence: TGTGCCAGCAGCTCACCACTGGGTGGAGCCACCTTC.

For the CDR3, the DNA is TGTGCCAGCAGCTTAACCGACTACAGGGGGCTCTCCACCGGGGAGCTGTTTTTT. It is translated as CASSLTDYRGLSTGELFF. The genes are TRBV7-7 and TRBJ2-2; TRBD1 agrees at 9 bases. There are 18 residues in the CDR3. V dropped 2 bases and J dropped 4; count of bases not matched to a gene: 11. The germline CDR1 and CDR2 sequences are SSHAT and FNYEAQ (reference sequence).

This clone was recorded only once. The V call is TRBV28, the J call TRBJ2-5; weak D call: TRBD1 (5 bases). CDR1 MDHEN and CDR2 SYDVKM come from the germline V gene. CDR3 length: 13 residues. Trimming shortened V by 5 bases and J by 1 base, and 8 bases separated the two germline ends. CDR3 sequence: CASSGHFQETQYF. The CDR3 nucleotides are TGTGCCAGCAGTGGACACTTCCAAGAGACCCAGTACTTC. The full variable domain, its missing parts supplied by reference TRBV28 and TRBJ2-5, is DVKVTQSSRYLVKRTGEKVFLECVQDMDHENMFWYRQDPGLGLRLIYFSYDVKMKEKGDIPEGYSVSREKKERFSLILESASTNQTSMYLCASSGHFQETQYFGPGTRLLVL.

This chain connects TRBV7-9 to TRBJ1-2; 10 nucleotides match TRBD1. Trimming took 5 bases from V and 4 from J; bases not matched to a gene: 16. Germline CDR1 and CDR2: SEHNR and FQNEAQ (reference sequence). The CDR3 sequence is 18 residues long. The DNA for the CDR3 is TGTGCCAGCAGCCCCTCGACAGGGGGCACTTTAAGGTCCTATGGCTACACCTTC. As protein: CASSPSTGGTLRSYGYTF.

The chain combines TRBV7-9 with TRBJ2-7; 9 bases are a match to TRBD2. The CDR3 consists of 17 residues. V trimming: 1 base; J trimming: 0 bases; junction bases outside the gene matches: 7. Germline V gene lookup returns CDR1 SEHNR and CDR2 FQNEAQ (reference sequence). CDR3 region: CASSLVSSGRSSYEQYF. The CDR3 bases are TGTGCCAGCAGCTTAGTGTCGAGCGGGAGGAGCTCCTACGAGCAGTACTTC. Using reference TRBV7-9 and TRBJ2-7 for the parts outside the CDR3, the full variable domain is DTGVSQNPRHKITKRGQNVTFRCDPISEHNRLYWYRQTLGQGPEFLTYFQNEAQLEKSRLLSDRFSAERPKGSFSTLEIQRTEQGDSAMYLCASSLVSSGRSSYEQYFGPGTRLTVT.

This clone was recorded a few times. This chain connects TRBV28 to TRBJ1-2, with a tentative D call TRBD1 (6 bases). The germline V gene encodes CDR1 MDHEN and CDR2 SYDVKM. Between the trimmed V and J ends, which lost 4 bases and 4 bases, there was a span of 16 bases. The CDR3 has 15 amino acids. CDR3: CASSSSGEGGYGYTF. CDR3 DNA: TGTGCCAGCAGTTCTTCAGGGGAGGGGGGCTATGGCTACACCTTC.